The clone carrying this T cell receptor beta chain was counted between two and nine times. Its specificity is unknown. Time point denoted: patch test 2, 6 weeks after DPC sensitization. This sample's treatment: therapeutic diphenylcyclopropenone sensitization with weekly scalp DPC. Researchers extracted total RNA from unfractionated whole blood. Participating donors were patients with alopecia, aged 18 to 70 years, considered appropriate candidates for DPC. This sample is drawn from a study of human T cells and chemical hapten exposure. Study outcomes and limitations: TCRs whose frequency exceeded 1 in 1000 remained the same following DPC sensitization. Healthy individuals' immune responses may differ from those of donors, who had alopecia.

TCRdb passed the RACE reads through MiXCR, listing each CDR3 protein once. This table holds roughly 42,000 distinct CDR3 sequences, 8.5% to 10% found once. The clonotype was recovered from a woman aged 25 to 39 with alopecia areata. Some clones in this sample may be carry-over from other donors' samples. The sample was whole blood, taken in connection with sensitization to the hapten diphenylcyclopropenone (DPC).

CDR3 nucleotide sequence: TGTGCCTGGACCAGGGCCATGAACACTGAAGCTTTCTTT. This translates into CAWTRAMNTEAFF. V usage is TRBV30 and J usage is TRBJ1-1; tentatively, D is TRBD1 (5 bases). This CDR3 is built from 13 residues. With 4 bases removed from V and 0 bases from J, the gap between germline ends came to 9 bases. The V gene's germline CDR1 is GTSNPN and CDR2 SVGIG (reference sequence).